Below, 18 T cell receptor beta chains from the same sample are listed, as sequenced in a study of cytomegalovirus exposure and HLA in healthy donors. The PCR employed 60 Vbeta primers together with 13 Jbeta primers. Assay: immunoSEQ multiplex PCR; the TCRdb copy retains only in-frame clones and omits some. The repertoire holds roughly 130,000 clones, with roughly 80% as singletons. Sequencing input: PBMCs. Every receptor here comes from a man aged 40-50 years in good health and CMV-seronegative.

The CDR3 sequence: CASSPGQGGNSPLHF. As DNA, the CDR3 is TGTGCCAGCAGCCCGGGACAGGGGGGAAATTCACCCCTCCACTTT. The gene calls are TRBV5-4 and TRBJ1-6; the match to TRBD1 covers 11 bases. The CDR3 runs to 15 residues. Germline V CDR1 and CDR2: SGHNT, YYREEE (reference sequence). V gave up 4 bases and J gave up 7 bases; unmatched junction bases: 4.

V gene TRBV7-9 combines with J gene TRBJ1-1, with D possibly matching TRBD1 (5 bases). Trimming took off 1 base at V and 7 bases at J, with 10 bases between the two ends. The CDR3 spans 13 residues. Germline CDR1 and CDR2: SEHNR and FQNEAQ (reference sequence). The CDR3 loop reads CASSLEGRGEAFF. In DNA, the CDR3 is TGTGCCAGCAGCTTAGAGGGGAGGGGTGAAGCTTTCTTT.

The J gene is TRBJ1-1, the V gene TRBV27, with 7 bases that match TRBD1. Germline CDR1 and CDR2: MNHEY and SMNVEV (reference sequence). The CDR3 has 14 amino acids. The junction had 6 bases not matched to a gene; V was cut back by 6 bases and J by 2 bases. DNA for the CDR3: TGTGCCAGCAGAGACAGGGATGGAAACACTGAAGCTTTCTTT. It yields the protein CASRDRDGNTEAFF.

CDR3 DNA: TGCGCCAGCAGTGAGTTGACTAGCGGGAGGTACGAGCAGTACTTC. This codes for CASSELTSGRYEQYF. The gene calls are TRBV10-1 and TRBJ2-7; 13 nucleotides align to TRBD2. Germline V lookup: CDR1 WNHNN, CDR2 SYGVQD (reference sequence). This CDR3 has 15 residues. J lost 4 bases, V lost 1 base, and 1 base had no gene match.

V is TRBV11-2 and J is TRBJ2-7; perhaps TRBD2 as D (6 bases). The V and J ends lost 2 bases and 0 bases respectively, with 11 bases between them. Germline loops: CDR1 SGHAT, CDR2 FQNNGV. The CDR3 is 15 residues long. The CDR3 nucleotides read TGTGCCAGCAGCTTACAGGGAGGAGACTCCTACGAGCAGTACTTC. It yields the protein CASSLQGGDSYEQYF.

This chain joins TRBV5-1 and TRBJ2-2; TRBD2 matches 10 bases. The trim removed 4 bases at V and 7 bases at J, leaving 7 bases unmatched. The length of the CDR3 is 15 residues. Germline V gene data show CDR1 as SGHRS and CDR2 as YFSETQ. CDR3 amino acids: CASSLSGRADGELFF. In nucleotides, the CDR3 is TGCGCCAGCAGCCTGAGCGGGAGGGCCGACGGGGAGCTGTTTTTT.

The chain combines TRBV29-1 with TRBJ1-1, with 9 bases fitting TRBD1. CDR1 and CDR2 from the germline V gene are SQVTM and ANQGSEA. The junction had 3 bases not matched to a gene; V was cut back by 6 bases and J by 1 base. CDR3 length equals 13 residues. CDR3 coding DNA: TGCAGCGTCCCGGGACAGGGGAACACTGAAGCTTTCTTT. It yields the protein CSVPGQGNTEAFF.

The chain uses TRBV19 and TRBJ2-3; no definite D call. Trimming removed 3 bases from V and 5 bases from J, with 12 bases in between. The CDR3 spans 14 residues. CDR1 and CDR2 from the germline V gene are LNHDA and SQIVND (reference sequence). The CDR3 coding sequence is TGTGCCAGTAGTATTGGCCAGTTTGGAGATACGCAGTATTTT. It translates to CASSIGQFGDTQYF.

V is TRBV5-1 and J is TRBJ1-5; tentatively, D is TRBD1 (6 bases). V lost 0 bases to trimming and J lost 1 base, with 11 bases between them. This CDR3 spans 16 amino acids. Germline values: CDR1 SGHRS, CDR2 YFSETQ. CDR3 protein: CASSLGEGGSNQPQHF. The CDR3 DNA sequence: TGCGCCAGCAGCTTGGGGGAGGGGGGCAGCAATCAGCCCCAGCATTTT.

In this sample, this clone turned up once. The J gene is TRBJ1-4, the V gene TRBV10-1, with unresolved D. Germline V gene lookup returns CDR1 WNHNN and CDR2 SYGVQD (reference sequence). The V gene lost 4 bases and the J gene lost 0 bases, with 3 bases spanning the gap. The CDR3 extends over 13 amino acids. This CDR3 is CASSGATNEKLFF. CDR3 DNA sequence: TGCGCCAGCAGTGGAGCAACTAATGAAAAACTGTTTTTT.

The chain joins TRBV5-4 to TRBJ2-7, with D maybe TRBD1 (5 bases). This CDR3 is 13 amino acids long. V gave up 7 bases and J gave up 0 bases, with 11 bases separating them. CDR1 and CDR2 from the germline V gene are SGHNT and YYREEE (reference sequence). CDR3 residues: CASHTRDSYEQYF. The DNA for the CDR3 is TGTGCCAGCCATACCAGGGACTCCTACGAGCAGTACTTC.

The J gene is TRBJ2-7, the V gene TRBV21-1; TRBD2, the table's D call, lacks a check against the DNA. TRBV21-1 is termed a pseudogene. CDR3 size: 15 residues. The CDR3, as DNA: TGTGCCAGCAGCCCCCACCGGGAACCCGTCTACGAGCAGTACTTC. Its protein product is CASSPHREPVYEQYF.

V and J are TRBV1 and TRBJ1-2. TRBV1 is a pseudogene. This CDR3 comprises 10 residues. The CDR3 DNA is TGCACCAGCAGCCAACCGGGCTACACCTTC. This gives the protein CTSSQPGYTF.

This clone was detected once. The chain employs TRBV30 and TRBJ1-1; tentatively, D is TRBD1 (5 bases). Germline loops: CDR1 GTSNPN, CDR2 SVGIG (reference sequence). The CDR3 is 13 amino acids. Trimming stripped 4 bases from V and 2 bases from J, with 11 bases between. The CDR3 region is CAWKPTGNTEAFF. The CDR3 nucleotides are TGTGCCTGGAAACCCACAGGCAACACTGAAGCTTTCTTT.

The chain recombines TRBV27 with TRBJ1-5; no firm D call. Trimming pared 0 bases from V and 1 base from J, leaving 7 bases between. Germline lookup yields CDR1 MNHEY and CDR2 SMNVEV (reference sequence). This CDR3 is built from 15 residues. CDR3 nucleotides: TGTGCCAGCAGTTTATCTAGTCGGAGCAATCAGCCCCAGCATTTT. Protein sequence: CASSLSSRSNQPQHF.

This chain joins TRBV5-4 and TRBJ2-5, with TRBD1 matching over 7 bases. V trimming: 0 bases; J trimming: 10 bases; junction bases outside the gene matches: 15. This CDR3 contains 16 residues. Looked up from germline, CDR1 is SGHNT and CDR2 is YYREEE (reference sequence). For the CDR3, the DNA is TGTGCCAGCAGCTTGGGGCCCGGGCGTTCCCAGGGGGACCAGTACTTC. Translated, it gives CASSLGPGRSQGDQYF.

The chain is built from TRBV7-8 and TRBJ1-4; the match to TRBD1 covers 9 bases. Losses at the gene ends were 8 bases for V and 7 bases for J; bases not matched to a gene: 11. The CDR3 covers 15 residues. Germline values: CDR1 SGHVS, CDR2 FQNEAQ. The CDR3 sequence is CASSRGQGPLEKLFF. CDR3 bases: TGTGCCAGCTCCCGGGGACAGGGCCCCCTTGAAAAACTGTTTTTT.

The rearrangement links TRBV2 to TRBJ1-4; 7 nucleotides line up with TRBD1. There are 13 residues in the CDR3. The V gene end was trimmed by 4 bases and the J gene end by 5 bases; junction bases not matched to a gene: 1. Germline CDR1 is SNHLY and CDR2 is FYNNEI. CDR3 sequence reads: CASSGTGNEKLFF. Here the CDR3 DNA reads TGTGCCAGCAGTGGGACAGGAAATGAAAAACTGTTTTTT. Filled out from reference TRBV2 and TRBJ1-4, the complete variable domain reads EPEVTQTPSHQVTQMGQEVILRCVPISNHLYFYWYRQILGQKVEFLVSFYNNEISEKSEIFDDQFSVERPDGSNFTLKIRSTKLEDSAMYFCASSGTGNEKLFFGSGTQLSVL.